Listed below are T cell receptor beta chains from one sample, sequenced in a study of blood T cell repertoires in COVID-19. Some clones are missing from TCRdb's copy, which holds only in-frame ones; the method was immunoSEQ multiplex PCR. The table has about 150,000 clones, 80% seen once; the top ten hold 0.5% to 0.65%. Input material: peripheral blood. These receptors came from a man aged 55 to 69 with acute or convalescent COVID-19. CDR3s include the opening cysteine and the closing phenylalanine or tryptophan. D genes are given only for firm matches. Clone size is not always given. Where it is, it says once, few, many or a class for expanded clones.

>.|TRBV28|TRBD2|TRBJ2-7
TGTGCCAGCAGACCCCGCGGGGGGGATGACTACGAGCAGTACTTC
CASRPRGGDDYEQYF
>.|TRBV7-2|.|TRBJ1-1
TGTGCCAGCAGCCCGGGGTTTCTAAGAACTGAAGCTTTCTTT
CASSPGFLRTEAFF
>.|TRBV25-1|TRBD2|TRBJ2-7
TGTGCCAGCAGCCTAGCGGGAGCCGGCGAGCAGTACTTC
CASSLAGAGEQYF
>.|TRBV19|.|TRBJ1-2
TGTGCCAGTAGTATCAGGGGAAGGTGGCATGGCTACACCTTC
CASSIRGRWHGYTF
>.|TRBV19|TRBD1|TRBJ1-5
TGTGCCAGTAGCGATAACAGGGGGCCTTTGAGGAATCAGCCCCAGCATTTT
CASSDNRGPLRNQPQHF
>.|TRBV10-3|.|TRBJ2-7
TGTGCCATCAGTGAGTCGGTCAGGGTGTACGAGCAGTACTTC
CAISESVRVYEQYF
>.|TRBV11-2|TRBD2|TRBJ2-6
TGTGCCAGCAGCTTTAGGCTAGCGGGAGATACAGGGGCCAACGTCCTGACTTTC
CASSFRLAGDTGANVLTF
>.|TRBV27|.|TRBJ2-3
TGTGCCAGCAGTTTTAGGGGGGCGGGGGCAGATACGCAGTATTTT
CASSFRGAGADTQYF
>once|TRBV7-3|TRBD1|TRBJ1-3
TGTGCCAGCAGCCAGGGGGACGCTGGAAACACCATATATTTT
CASSQGDAGNTIYF
>.|TRBV6-4|TRBD1|TRBJ1-6
TGTGCCAGCAGTGAGGGACAGGGGTTTTCACCCCTCCACTTT
CASSEGQGFSPLHF
>.|TRBV24-1|TRBD2|TRBJ2-1
TGTGCCACCAGTGATTTGACAAGACTAGCGGGAGGGCATGAGCAGTTCTTC
CATSDLTRLAGGHEQFF
>.|TRBV7-2|.|TRBJ1-5
TGTGCCAGCAGCCAAGGGGTTTTTGCTCAGCCCCAGCATTTT
CASSQGVFAQPQHF
>.|TRBV25-1|TRBD1|TRBJ1-2
TGTGCCAGCAGTGTGACAGGGGTCTATGGCTACACCTTC
CASSVTGVYGYTF
>few|TRBV18|.|TRBJ1-6
TGTGCCAGCTCAACCGGGAGGGGGGATAATTCACCCCTCCACTTT
CASSTGRGDNSPLHF
>.|TRBV3-1/TRBV3-2|TRBD2|TRBJ2-7
TGTGCCAGCAGCCAAGCGGGAGGGCCCTACGAGCAGTACTTC
CASSQAGGPYEQYF
>.|TRBV29-1|.|TRBJ2-7
TGCAGCGTTGAAGTTCAGGGAAGCTCCTACGAGCAGTACTTC
CSVEVQGSSYEQYF
>.|TRBV19|TRBD1|TRBJ2-2
TGTGCCAGTACACAGGGGACCAGCACCGGGGAGCTGTTTTTT
CASTQGTSTGELFF
>.|TRBV25-1|.|TRBJ1-4
TGTGCCAGCAGCTACAGGTCCGGAGAAAAACTGTTTTTT
CASSYRSGEKLFF
>.|TRBV10-3|.|TRBJ2-7
TGTGCCATCAGACCCGCCTACAGGGCTGGCGAGCAGTACTTC
CAIRPAYRAGEQYF
>.|TRBV18|.|TRBJ1-5
TGTGCCAGCTCGCCCTCCGCGGGACGGCTCAATCAGCCCCAGCATTTT
CASSPSAGRLNQPQHF
>.|TRBV2|TRBD1|TRBJ1-2
TGTGCCAGCAGGATTTTACAGGGGCCAACCTTC
CASRILQGPTF
>few|TRBV5-1|TRBD1|TRBJ1-6
TGCGCCAGCAGCCCGACTACAGGGGGCAATTCACCCCTCCACTTT
CASSPTTGGNSPLHF
>.|TRBV6-5|.|TRBJ1-2
TGTGCCAGCAGTTACTCGACACCTAACTATGGCTACACCTTC
CASSYSTPNYGYTF
>.|TRBV18|TRBD1|TRBJ1-1
TGTGCCAGCTCACTGACAGGGGTTGGTGTGAACACTGAAGCTTTCTTT
CASSLTGVGVNTEAFF
>.|TRBV27|.|TRBJ2-1
TGTGCCAGCAGTTTGGGCGGGACGGCCTACAATGAGCAGTTCTTC
CASSLGGTAYNEQFF
>few|TRBV19|.|TRBJ2-3
TGTGCCAGTAGCACTAGAGCCGATACGCAGTATTTT
CASSTRADTQYF
>.|TRBV19|TRBD2|TRBJ2-5
TGTGCCAGTGATTCGGGGGGGGAGACCCAGTACTTC
CASDSGGETQYF
>once|TRBV5-1|TRBD2|TRBJ2-5
TGCGCCAGCAGCTTCGGCGGGACGGGAGGGGGAGAGACCCAGTACTTC
CASSFGGTGGGETQYF
>.|TRBV9|.|TRBJ2-3
TGTGCCAGCAGCGCAGGGCTAGGTCCAGATACGCAGTATTTT
CASSAGLGPDTQYF
>once|TRBV6-6|.|TRBJ2-7
TGTGCCAGCAGTCCTAGGGGAAGCTCCTACGAGCAGTACTTC
CASSPRGSSYEQYF
>.|TRBV4-1|TRBD2|TRBJ2-5
TGCGCCAGCAGCCCGACTAGCGGGGGACTCCAAGAGACCCAGTACTTC
CASSPTSGGLQETQYF
>many|TRBV2|TRBD1|TRBJ1-2
TGTGCCAGCGTGTTGGACAGGTTTGACTATGGCTACACCTTC
CASVLDRFDYGYTF
>.|TRBV6-2/TRBV6-3|.|TRBJ2-7
TGTGCCAGCAGTTCCCACGGGCTAGCGTCAACCTACGAGCAGTACTTC
CASSSHGLASTYEQYF
>.|TRBV7-8|TRBD1|TRBJ1-6
TGTGCCAGCAGCTTAGGGTTGGGACAGGGAAATTCACCCCTCCACTTT
CASSLGLGQGNSPLHF
>once|TRBV2|TRBD1|TRBJ1-6
TGTGCCAGCAAGACAGGGATGGGTTCACCCCTCCACTTT
CASKTGMGSPLHF
>once|TRBV5-5|.|TRBJ1-1
TGTGCCAGCAGTCGGGTTTCGGCCGCGAACACTGAAGCTTTCTTT
CASSRVSAANTEAFF
>.|TRBV5-4|.|TRBJ1-6
TGTGCCAGCAGCCGGGACACATCCTATAATTCACCCCTCCACTTT
CASSRDTSYNSPLHF
>.|TRBV7-2|.|TRBJ2-7
TGTGCCAGCAGCTCCTCGGTCCTCGAGCAGTACTTC
CASSSSVLEQYF
>.|TRBV2|.|TRBJ1-5
TGTGCCAGCAGTGAAAGAGGGGCCGGGAGGCAGCCCCAGCATTTT
CASSERGAGRQPQHF
>.|TRBV7-9|.|TRBJ2-7
TGTGCCAGCAGCTTAGCTAGCGGCTCGGAGGAGCAGTACTTC
CASSLASGSEEQYF
>.|TRBV4-2|TRBD1|TRBJ1-3
TGTGCCAGCAGCCCTTGGACAGGCTCTGGAAACACCATATATTTT
CASSPWTGSGNTIYF
>.|TRBV11-2|TRBD1|TRBJ1-1
TGTGCCACTCGACGGGGGGACAGGGGAATGAACACTGAAGCTTTCTTT
CATRRGDRGMNTEAFF
>.|TRBV11-2|TRBD2|TRBJ2-7
TGTGCCAGCAGCTTAGTAGCGGGGTCGACTTACGAGCAGTACTTC
CASSLVAGSTYEQYF
>few|TRBV2|.|TRBJ1-1
TGTGCCAGCAGTGAGAATGAACTGTACACTGAAGCTTTCTTT
CASSENELYTEAFF
>.|TRBV7-2|.|TRBJ2-1
TGTGCCAGCAGCTTAGAACAGGCCCGAAGTGGTGAGCAGTTCTTC
CASSLEQARSGEQFF